This T cell receptor (beta chain) was documented in a study of response to subunit inactivated influenza vaccine. MiXCR, applied by TCRdb to the RT-PCR reads, yields one record per CDR3 protein. Among some 500,000 distinct CDR3 sequences listed, 13% were seen once. As regards this clonotype: Its specificity is not known.

V gave up 3 bases and J gave up 0 bases, with 10 bases separating them. The CDR3 loop spans 15 amino acids. Study-wide findings and caveats: T cells newly recruited by each seasonal influenza vaccination are few, the authors suggested.

The rearrangement links TRBV12-3 or TRBV12-4 to TRBJ2-3, with D uncertain. Sequencing used PBMCs from blood, obtained about 40 days after vaccination. This receptor was identified in a man over 45 who received an inactivated influenza vaccine. CDR3 coding DNA: TGTGCCAGCAGTTTCGCTCGGTCTAGCACAGATACGCAGTATTTT. It translates to CASSFARSSTDTQYF.